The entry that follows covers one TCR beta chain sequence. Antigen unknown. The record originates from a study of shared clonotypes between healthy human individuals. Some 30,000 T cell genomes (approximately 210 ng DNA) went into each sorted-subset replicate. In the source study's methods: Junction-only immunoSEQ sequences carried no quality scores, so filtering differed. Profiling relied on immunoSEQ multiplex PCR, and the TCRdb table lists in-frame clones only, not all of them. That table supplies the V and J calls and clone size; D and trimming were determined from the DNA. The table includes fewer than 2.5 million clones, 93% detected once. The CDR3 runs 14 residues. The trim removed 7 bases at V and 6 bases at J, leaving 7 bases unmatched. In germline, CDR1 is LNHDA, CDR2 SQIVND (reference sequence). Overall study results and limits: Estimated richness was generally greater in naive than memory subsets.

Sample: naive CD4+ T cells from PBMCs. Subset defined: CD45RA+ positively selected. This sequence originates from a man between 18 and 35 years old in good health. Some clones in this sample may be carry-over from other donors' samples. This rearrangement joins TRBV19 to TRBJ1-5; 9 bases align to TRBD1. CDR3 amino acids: CASNDRGVSQPQHF. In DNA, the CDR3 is TGTGCCAGTAATGACAGGGGGGTTAGTCAGCCCCAGCATTTT.